This T cell receptor (beta chain) derives from a study of blood T cell repertoires in COVID-19 (dated by TCRdb to the early 2020s). A note on the overall study: Samples from collaborators originated in the United States, Italy and Spain and spanned both the acute and convalescent phases of COVID-19. The material from the prospective study consisted of cDNA or gDNA derived from T cells, B-cell-depleted T cells, or PBMCs. Subjects who had been exposed to COVID-19, were actively infected with it, or had recovered from it provided the deeply sampled blood TCRbeta repertoires that made up the dataset. The repertoires were made available in a free public database intended to serve as a resource for research on the immune response to SARS-CoV-2. Samples were obtained from the ongoing ImmuneRACE study (first 160 participants) and from about 1,300 subjects provided by 6 global collaborators. A de-identified subject ID, COVID-19 status, age in years and sex were almost always included in the sample metadata. HLA class I and class II types, where available, came from metadata supplied by the sample provider rather than from assay-based typing. On the study overall, not on this receptor specifically: How much clinical and demographic metadata was included differed by source and by participant, and the metadata was provided uncurated.

A second Seattle source provided samples from volunteer blood donors who had recovered from COVID-19. Whole blood was collected in K2EDTA tubes by collaborating institutions according to the institutions' own protocols. For TCRbeta analysis, collaborator samples were shipped as frozen whole blood, as isolated PBMCs, or as DNA extracted from either sample type. Turning to this clone: The clone's antigen remains unknown. The record has no base qualities; no much larger clone is one base away.

TCRbeta CDR3 regions were amplified from genomic DNA using the immunoSEQ Assay, a bias-controlled multiplex PCR. As for how the authors treated the data: The number of nucleated cells in each sample was estimated from the amplification of reference gene primers within the assay. To quantify the absolute abundance of each unique TCRbeta CDR3 rearrangement, sequence reads were collapsed and filtered. For each sample, productive Simpson clonality was calculated by taking the square root of Simpson's diversity index across productive rearrangements. Here the immuneACCESS table is served through TCRdb, limited to in-frame sequences with V and J called. Missing clones are a known gap in these copies; in checked studies unresolved V genes cover under half, and the rest lacks a known reason. V, J and clone size were drawn from that table, and D and trimming were deduced from the DNA. The sample records 220,000 or so clones, approximately 81% of which are singletons. Roughly 5.3% of the sample is in the top ten clones.

The CDR3 runs 14 residues from the cysteine to the phenylalanine. The retained sequence is limited to the CDR3, 42 bases, with the frame set at the first base. Via the germline V gene (reference sequence), CDR1 is SGHNT and CDR2 YYREEE. V sheds 0 bases and J sheds 6 bases, leaving 11 bases between their ends. In this chain, TRBV5-4 is recombined with TRBJ2-3; no D gene is confidently identified. The sequenced sample consisted of peripheral blood. The sequence was obtained from an older woman who had recovered from COVID-19. CDR3 loop: CASSLVLSTDTQYF. At the DNA level, the sequence is TGTGCCAGCAGCTTGGTCCTTTCTACGGATACGCAGTATTTT.